The text below deals with one TCR beta chain. The entry originates in a study of blood T cell repertoires in COVID-19. For the study at large: Some COVID-19 samples were acute and others convalescent; all came from the United States, Italy and Spain. Sample material is recorded as cDNA or gDNA derived from T cells, B-cell-depleted T cells, or PBMCs.

The CDR3 contains 12 residues. Germline loops: CDR1 LNHNV, CDR2 YYDKDF (reference sequence). Trimming took off 6 bases at V and 9 bases at J, with 14 bases between the two ends. Original analysis: Amplified reference gene primers provided the basis for estimating nucleated cell counts. The protocol was immunoSEQ multiplex PCR, while the TCRdb copy is restricted to in-frame clones and leaves out a portion. V and J calls plus clone size are reproduced from that table; the DNA served to infer D and trimming. The repertoire holds 60,000 to 85,000 clones, with 70% to 80% as singletons. The gene calls are TRBV15 and TRBJ2-5, with D maybe TRBD1 (6 bases). This sequence originates from a man between 65 and 85 years old with acute or convalescent COVID-19. The sequencing sample was made of peripheral blood. CDR3 sequence reads: CATSRTARAQYF. CDR3 nucleotide sequence: TGTGCCACCAGTCGGACAGCCAGGGCCCAGTACTTC.